These 7 T cell receptor beta chains originate from one sample sequenced in a study of blood T cell repertoires in COVID-19. Assay used: immunoSEQ multiplex PCR; TCRdb lists only in-frame clones, some missing. This table has some 13,000 clones, 80% to 95% appearing once. Input material: peripheral blood. These receptors came from a woman in her 70s with active COVID-19.

V and J are TRBV28 and TRBJ2-3; 9 bases fit TRBD1. The CDR3 contains 15 residues. J was trimmed by 4 bases and V by 6 bases; bases with no gene match: 8. Germline V lookup: CDR1 MDHEN, CDR2 SYDVKM. CDR3 coding DNA: TGTGCCAGCAGAACAACAGGGGGCGGTTCAGATACGCAGTATTTT. This sequence encodes CASRTTGGGSDTQYF.

The chain uses TRBV3-1 (or the pseudogene TRBV3-2) and TRBJ2-2; tentatively, D is TRBD2 (5 bases). From germline, CDR1 is LGHDT and CDR2 YNNKEL (reference sequence). The V and J ends lost 4 bases and 6 bases respectively, with 15 bases between them. The CDR3 runs to 15 residues. In DNA form, the CDR3 reads TGTGCCAGCAGCCCTAAGTTGGGAGTTGCCGGGGAGCTGTTTTTT. Its protein is CASSPKLGVAGELFF.

This clone was seen more than once but under ten times. The chain combines TRBV19 with TRBJ1-5; TRBD1 aligns across 9 bases. The J segment lost 6 bases and the V segment lost 3 bases, leaving 3 bases of the junction unmatched. Germline CDR1 and CDR2: LNHDA and SQIVND (reference sequence). The length of the CDR3 is 14 residues. CDR3 nucleotides: TGTGCCAGTAGTATCGACAGGGGGAGTCAGCCCCAGCATTTT. Encoded protein: CASSIDRGSQPQHF.

The J gene is TRBJ2-1, the V gene TRBV28; D is possibly TRBD2 (7 bases). Per the germline V gene, CDR1 is MDHEN and CDR2 is SYDVKM. The ends were cut back, 3 bases at V and 6 bases at J, with 21 bases in the middle. This CDR3 comprises 17 residues. The CDR3 sequence is CASSLGGGAGSLNEQFF. As DNA, the CDR3 is TGTGCCAGCAGTTTGGGTGGGGGGGCAGGCTCACTCAATGAGCAGTTCTTC. Full variable domain (missing parts from reference TRBV28 and TRBJ2-1): DVKVTQSSRYLVKRTGEKVFLECVQDMDHENMFWYRQDPGLGLRLIYFSYDVKMKEKGDIPEGYSVSREKKERFSLILESASTNQTSMYLCASSLGGGAGSLNEQFFGPGTRLTVL.

The chain couples TRBV28 to TRBJ1-5; possible D gene TRBD1, 5 bases. Germline V gene data show CDR1 as MDHEN and CDR2 as SYDVKM. V gave up 2 bases and J gave up 4 bases, with 12 bases separating them. This CDR3 comprises 15 residues. DNA for the CDR3: TGTGCCAGCAGTTTAGGGGCGACAGCGAATCAGCCCCAGCATTTT. Residues: CASSLGATANQPQHF.

The rearrangement joins TRBV5-1 to TRBJ1-1, with a tentative D call TRBD1 (6 bases). Between the trimmed V and J ends, which lost 4 bases and 0 bases, there was a span of 16 bases. Germline loops: CDR1 SGHRS, CDR2 YFSETQ. The CDR3 totals 16 residues. This chain's CDR3 is CASSPRPTGVNTEAFF. The CDR3 DNA sequence: TGCGCCAGCAGCCCTAGGCCGACAGGCGTGAACACTGAAGCTTTCTTT.

This clone appeared a few times. The gene calls are TRBV6-5 and TRBJ1-3; TRBD1 agrees at 7 bases. The CDR3 has 16 residues. The germline CDR1 and CDR2 sequences are MNHEY and SVGAGI. Unmatched junction bases numbered 7, after V lost 2 bases and J lost 3 bases. This CDR3 reads CASSYAQGGHGNTIYF. CDR3 nucleotides: TGTGCCAGCAGTTACGCCCAGGGGGGCCATGGAAACACCATATATTTT.